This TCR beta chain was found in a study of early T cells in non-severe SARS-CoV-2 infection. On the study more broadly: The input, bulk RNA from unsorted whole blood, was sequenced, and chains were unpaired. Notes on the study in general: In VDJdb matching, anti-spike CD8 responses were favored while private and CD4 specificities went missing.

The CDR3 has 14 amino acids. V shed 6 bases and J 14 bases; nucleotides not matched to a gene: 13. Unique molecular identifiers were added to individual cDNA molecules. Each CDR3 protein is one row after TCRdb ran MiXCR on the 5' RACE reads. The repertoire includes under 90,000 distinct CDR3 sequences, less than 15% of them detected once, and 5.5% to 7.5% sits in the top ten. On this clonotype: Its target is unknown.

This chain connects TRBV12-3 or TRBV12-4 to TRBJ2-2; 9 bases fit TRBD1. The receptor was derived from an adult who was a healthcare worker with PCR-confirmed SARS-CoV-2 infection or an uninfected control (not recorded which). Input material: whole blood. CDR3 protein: CASSLTGGAGKLFF. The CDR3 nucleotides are TGTGCCAGCAGCCTAACAGGGGGCGCAGGGAAACTGTTTTTT.